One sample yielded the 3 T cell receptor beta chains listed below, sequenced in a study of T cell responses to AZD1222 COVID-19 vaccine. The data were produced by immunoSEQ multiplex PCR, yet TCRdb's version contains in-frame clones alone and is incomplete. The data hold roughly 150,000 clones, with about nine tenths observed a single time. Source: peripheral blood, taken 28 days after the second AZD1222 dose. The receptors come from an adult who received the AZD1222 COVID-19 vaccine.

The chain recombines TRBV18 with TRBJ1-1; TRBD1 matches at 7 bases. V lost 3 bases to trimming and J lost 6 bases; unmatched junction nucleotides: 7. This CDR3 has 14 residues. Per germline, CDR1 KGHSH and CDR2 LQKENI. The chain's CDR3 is CASSPLKTGPEAFF. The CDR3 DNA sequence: TGTGCCAGCTCACCCCTTAAGACAGGGCCTGAAGCTTTCTTT.

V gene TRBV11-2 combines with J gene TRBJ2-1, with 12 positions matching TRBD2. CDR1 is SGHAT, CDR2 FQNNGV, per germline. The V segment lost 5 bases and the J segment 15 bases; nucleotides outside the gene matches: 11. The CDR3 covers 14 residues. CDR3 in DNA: TGTGCCAGCAGCCTACATTTGACTAGCGGGAGTTTGTTCTTC. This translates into CASSLHLTSGSLFF.

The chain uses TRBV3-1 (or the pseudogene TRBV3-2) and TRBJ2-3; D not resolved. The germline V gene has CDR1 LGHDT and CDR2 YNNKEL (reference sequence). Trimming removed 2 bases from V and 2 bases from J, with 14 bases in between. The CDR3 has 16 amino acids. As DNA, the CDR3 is TGTGCCAGCAGCCAATTAACTGGAAGTCTCACAGATACGCAGTATTTT. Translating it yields CASSQLTGSLTDTQYF.